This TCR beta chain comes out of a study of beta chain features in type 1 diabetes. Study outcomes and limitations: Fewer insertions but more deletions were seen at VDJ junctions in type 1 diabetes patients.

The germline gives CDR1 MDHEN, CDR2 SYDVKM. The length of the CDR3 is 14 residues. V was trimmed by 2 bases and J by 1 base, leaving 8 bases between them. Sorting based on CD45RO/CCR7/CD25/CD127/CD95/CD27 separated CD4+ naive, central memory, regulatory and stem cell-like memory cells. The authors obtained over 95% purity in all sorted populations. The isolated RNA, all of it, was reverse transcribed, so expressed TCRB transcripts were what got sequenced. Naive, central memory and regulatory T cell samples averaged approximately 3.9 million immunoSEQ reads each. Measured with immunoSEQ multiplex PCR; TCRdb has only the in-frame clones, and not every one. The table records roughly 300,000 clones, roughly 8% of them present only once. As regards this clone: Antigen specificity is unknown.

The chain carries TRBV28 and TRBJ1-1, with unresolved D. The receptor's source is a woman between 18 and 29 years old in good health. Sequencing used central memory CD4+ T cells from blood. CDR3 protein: CASSLVYRNTEAFF. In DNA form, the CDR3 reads TGTGCCAGCAGTTTAGTCTATCGGAACACTGAAGCTTTCTTT.